This record concerns one T cell receptor (beta chain) sequence. This record comes from a study of OX40 agonist ivuxolimab in advanced cancers. Per germline, CDR1 MDHEN and CDR2 SYDVKM. V lost 1 base and J lost 1; bases outside the gene matches: 3. This CDR3 comprises 15 residues. Libraries were prepared by immunoSEQ multiplex PCR; TCRdb keeps only in-frame clonotypes and omits some of them. The data hold around 70,000 clones, with more than 75% observed a single time. The sequence was collected from an adult with an advanced solid tumor such as melanoma, head and neck, liver or kidney cancer. The sample consisted of CD4+ or CD8+ T cells sorted from blood, taken in a trial of the OX40 agonist ivuxolimab. V and J are TRBV28 and TRBJ2-7; TRBD2 matches at 8 bases. The CDR3 DNA reads as TGTGCCAGCAGTTTATTAACTAGCGGTTCCTACGAGCAGTACTTC. Protein product: CASSLLTSGSYEQYF. Variable domain in full (rest from reference TRBV28 and TRBJ2-7): DVKVTQSSRYLVKRTGEKVFLECVQDMDHENMFWYRQDPGLGLRLIYFSYDVKMKEKGDIPEGYSVSREKKERFSLILESASTNQTSMYLCASSLLTSGSYEQYFGPGTRLTVT.